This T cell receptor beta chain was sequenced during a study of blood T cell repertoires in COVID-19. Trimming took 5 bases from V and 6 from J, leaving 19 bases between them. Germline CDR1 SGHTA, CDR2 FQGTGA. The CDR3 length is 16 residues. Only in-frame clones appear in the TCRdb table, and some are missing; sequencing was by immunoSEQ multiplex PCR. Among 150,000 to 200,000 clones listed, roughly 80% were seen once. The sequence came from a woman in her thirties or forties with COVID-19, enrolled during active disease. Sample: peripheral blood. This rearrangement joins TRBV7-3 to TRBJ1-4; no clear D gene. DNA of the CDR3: TGTGCCAGCAGCCCATACCCCGGGTCCGGGGATGAAAAACTGTTTTTT. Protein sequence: CASSPYPGSGDEKLFF.